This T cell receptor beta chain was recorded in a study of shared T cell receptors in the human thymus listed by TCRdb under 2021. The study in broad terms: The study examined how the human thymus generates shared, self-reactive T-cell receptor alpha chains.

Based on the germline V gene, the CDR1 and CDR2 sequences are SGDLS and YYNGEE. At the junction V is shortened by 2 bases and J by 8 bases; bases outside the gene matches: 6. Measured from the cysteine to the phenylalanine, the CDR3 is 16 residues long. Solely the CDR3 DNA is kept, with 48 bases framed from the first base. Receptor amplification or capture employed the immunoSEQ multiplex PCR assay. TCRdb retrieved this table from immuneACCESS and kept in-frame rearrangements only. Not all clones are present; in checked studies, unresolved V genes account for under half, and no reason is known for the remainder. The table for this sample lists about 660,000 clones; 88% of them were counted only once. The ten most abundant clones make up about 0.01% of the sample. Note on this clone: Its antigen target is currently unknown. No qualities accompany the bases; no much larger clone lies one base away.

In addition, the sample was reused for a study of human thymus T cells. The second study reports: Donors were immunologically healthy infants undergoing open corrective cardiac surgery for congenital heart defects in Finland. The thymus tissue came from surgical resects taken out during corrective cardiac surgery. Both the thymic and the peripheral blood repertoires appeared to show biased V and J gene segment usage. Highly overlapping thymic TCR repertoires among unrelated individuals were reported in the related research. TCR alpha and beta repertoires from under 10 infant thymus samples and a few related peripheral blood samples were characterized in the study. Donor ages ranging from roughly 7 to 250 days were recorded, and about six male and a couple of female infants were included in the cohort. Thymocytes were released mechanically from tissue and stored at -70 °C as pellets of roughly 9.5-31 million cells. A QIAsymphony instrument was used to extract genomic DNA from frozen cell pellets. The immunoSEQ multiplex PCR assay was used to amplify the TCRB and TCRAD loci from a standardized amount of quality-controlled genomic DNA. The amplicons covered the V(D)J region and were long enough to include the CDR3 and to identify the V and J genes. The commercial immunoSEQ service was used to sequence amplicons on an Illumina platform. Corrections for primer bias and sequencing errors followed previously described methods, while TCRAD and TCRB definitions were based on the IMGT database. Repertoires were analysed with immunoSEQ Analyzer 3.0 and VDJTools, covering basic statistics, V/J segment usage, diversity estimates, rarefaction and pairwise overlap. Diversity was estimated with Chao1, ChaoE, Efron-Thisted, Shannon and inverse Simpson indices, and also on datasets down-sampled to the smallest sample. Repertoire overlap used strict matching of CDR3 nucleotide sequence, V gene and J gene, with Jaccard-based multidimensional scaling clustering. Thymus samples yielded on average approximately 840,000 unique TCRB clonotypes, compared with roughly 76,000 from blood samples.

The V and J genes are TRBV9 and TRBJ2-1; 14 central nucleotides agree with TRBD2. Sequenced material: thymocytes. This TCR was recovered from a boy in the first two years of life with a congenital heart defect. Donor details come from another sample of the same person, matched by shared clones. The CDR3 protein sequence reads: CASSVGLAGATDEQFF. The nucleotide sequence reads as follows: TGTGCCAGCAGCGTGGGACTAGCGGGAGCTACCGATGAGCAGTTCTTC.